This entry describes one T cell receptor (beta chain). The sample comes from a study of T cells in Graves' hyperthyroidism and ophthalmopathy. Amplification of TCR beta CDR3 regions used RNA as the template. RT-PCR in the first round (using the HTBI primer set) targeted the TCR CDR3. Each CDR3 protein is one row after TCRdb ran MiXCR on the multiplex PCR reads. The table records roughly 750,000 distinct CDR3 sequences, roughly 15% of them present only once. The CDR3 extends over 12 amino acids. The V gene's germline CDR1 is DFQATT and CDR2 SNEGSKA (reference sequence). This sequence was found in a man in his late teens or twenties with Graves' hyperthyroidism. The genes are TRBV20-1 and TRBJ2-1; D possibly uses TRBD1 or TRBD2 (5 bases each). The sample taken for sequencing was blood. The CDR3 nucleotides read TGCAGCGCTGTGGGGGTGCGGAATGAGCAGTTCTTC. This sequence encodes CSAVGVRNEQFF.